The source of this T cell receptor (beta chain) is a study of shared clonotypes between healthy human individuals. TCRdb's table, derived via immunoSEQ multiplex PCR, lists solely in-frame clones and lacks some. Of 600,000 to 800,000 clones in the sample, just under 75% are singletons; the top ten hold less than 2%. This CDR3 contains 16 residues. The V segment lost 5 bases and the J segment 0 bases; nucleotides outside the gene matches: 4. CDR1 and CDR2 (germline): SGHRS, YFSETQ. The TCR comes from a woman aged 30 to 39 in good health. The genes are TRBV5-1 and TRBJ2-7, with 14 bases identical to TRBD2. Sequencing was done on a sample of memory CD4+ T cells sorted from blood. The subset denotes: CD45RA-negative fraction. Here the CDR3 reads CASSFGTSGSSYEQYF. CDR3 DNA sequence: TGCGCCAGCAGTTTCGGGACTAGCGGGAGCTCCTACGAGCAGTACTTC.